One and the same sample provided the 24 T cell receptor beta chains below, sequenced in a study of cytomegalovirus exposure and HLA in healthy donors. Vbeta (60) and Jbeta (13) primers were used in the PCR. The method was immunoSEQ multiplex PCR; TCRdb's version includes in-frame clones alone and lacks a portion of them. Its listing shows roughly 30,000 clones. The sequenced sample consisted of PBMCs. The receptors here all came from a woman aged 40 to 49 in good health and CMV-seropositive.

The J gene is TRBJ1-5, the V gene TRBV7-2, with D perhaps matching TRBD1 (5 bases). This CDR3 is built from 16 residues. V was clipped by 6 bases and J by 2 bases, with 17 bases between them. Looked up from germline, CDR1 is SGHTA and CDR2 is FQGNSA. For the CDR3, the DNA is TGTGCCAGCAGATCGACTGCTGTAGGGGGCAATCAGCCCCAGCATTTT. This codes for CASRSTAVGGNQPQHF.

The genes are TRBV20-1 and TRBJ1-2; D gene ambiguous. V was clipped by 6 bases and J by 12 bases, with 17 bases between them. From germline, CDR1 is DFQATT and CDR2 SNEGSKA (reference sequence). This CDR3 has 11 amino acids. The CDR3 reads CSAEVVDSNTF. CDR3 DNA: TGCAGTGCCGAGGTGGTGGATTCCAACACCTTC.

The chain combines TRBV9 with TRBJ1-2; D call uncertain. V was trimmed by 0 bases and J by 0 bases, leaving 3 bases between them. Per the germline V gene, CDR1 is SGDLS and CDR2 is YYNGEE. The CDR3 loop spans 13 amino acids. DNA for the CDR3: TGTGCCAGCAGCGTAGCTACTAACTATGGCTACACCTTC. Residues: CASSVATNYGYTF.

The chain links TRBV19 to TRBJ2-2, with a possible D match to TRBD2 (5 bases). Trimming pared 3 bases from V and 5 bases from J, leaving 16 bases between. The CDR3 sequence is 16 residues long. Germline V CDR1 and CDR2: LNHDA, SQIVND (reference sequence). The CDR3 bases are TGTGCCAGTAGTATTCCCCTCGGGATTGGGACCGGGGAGCTGTTTTTT. Its protein product is CASSIPLGIGTGELFF. The full variable domain, completed using reference TRBV19 and TRBJ2-2, is DGGITQSPKYLFRKEGQNVTLSCEQNLNHDAMYWYRQDPGQGLRLIYYSQIVNDFQKGDIAEGYSVSREKKESFPLTVTSAQKNPTAFYLCASSIPLGIGTGELFFGEGSRLTVL.

The chain joins TRBV6-1 to TRBJ2-7; D unclear. The CDR3 is 15 residues long. Germline CDR1 MNHNS, CDR2 SASEGT. V was cut by 7 bases and J by 6 bases, with 22 bases left in between. The CDR3, as DNA: TGTGCCAGCATGGGCCAACCTACTTCGAGCTCCGAGCAGTACTTC. As protein: CASMGQPTSSSEQYF.

The chain employs TRBV9 and TRBJ2-5; 7 bases fit TRBD2. J lost 5 bases, V lost 3 bases, and 10 bases had no gene match. CDR1 SGDLS and CDR2 YYNGEE come from the germline V gene. The CDR3 runs 15 residues. As DNA, the CDR3 is TGTGCCAGCAGCGCAGGTGGGAGGGCAGGGGAGACCCAGTACTTC. It codes for CASSAGGRAGETQYF.

The chain recombines TRBV5-5 with TRBJ1-1, with TRBD1 as a possible D gene (5 bases). Germline values: CDR1 SGHKS, CDR2 YYEKEE (reference sequence). The length of the CDR3 is 13 residues. V was pared by 1 base and J by 5 bases, with 9 bases between. The CDR3 DNA follows: TGTGCCAGCAGCTTGTGGGGGAGGACTGAAGCTTTCTTT. Translating gives CASSLWGRTEAFF.

The rearrangement links TRBV6-5 to TRBJ1-5, with D maybe TRBD1 (6 bases). CDR3 length: 15 residues. Germline-derived CDR1 and CDR2 are MNHEY and SVGAGI. Trimming took 6 bases from V and 4 from J, leaving 16 bases between them. CDR3 sequence: CASSPWTEGNQPQHF. CDR3 bases: TGTGCCAGCAGCCCCTGGACAGAAGGGAATCAGCCCCAGCATTTT.

The chain joins TRBV5-6 to TRBJ2-1; 8 positions agree with TRBD1. The CDR3 sequence is 17 residues long. Germline V gives CDR1 SGHDT, CDR2 YYEEEE. With V trimmed by 1 base and J by 2 bases, 8 bases remained unmatched. DNA for the CDR3: TGTGCCAGCAGCTTGTTGTTTAGACAGGGGACCTACAATGAGCAGTTCTTC. Translation gives CASSLLFRQGTYNEQFF.

The chain joins TRBV4-1 to TRBJ1-1; the match to TRBD1 covers 7 bases. The CDR3 loop spans 13 amino acids. V shed 9 bases, J shed 9 bases, and the junction held 13 bases outside the gene matches. CDR1 is MGHRA and CDR2 is YSYEKL in the germline V gene. CDR3 sequence reads: CASESGTARKAFF. CDR3 nucleotides: TGCGCCAGTGAATCTGGGACAGCTCGGAAAGCTTTCTTT.

V gene TRBV9 combines with J gene TRBJ2-1, with 8 bases matching TRBD2. The germline V gene has CDR1 SGDLS and CDR2 YYNGEE. Trimming cost V 4 bases and J 6 bases; bases outside gene matches: 3. The CDR3 runs to 13 residues. The CDR3 DNA reads TGTGCCAGCAGCCCGACTAGCGCCAATGAGCAGTTCTTC. Translating it yields CASSPTSANEQFF.

The chain is built from TRBV23-1 and TRBJ2-7, with 8 bases that match TRBD1. TRBV23-1 is designated an ORF whose function remains uncertain. This CDR3 has 18 residues. Germline trimming cut 11 bases from V and 0 bases from J; bases unmatched to any gene: 21. CDR3 protein: CAGKEAGGLRGPSYEQYF. In DNA form, the CDR3 reads TGCGCCGGAAAGGAGGCAGGGGGCCTTAGAGGCCCCTCCTACGAGCAGTACTTC.

The genes are TRBV9 and TRBJ2-7; TRBD2 matches 9 bases. The V segment lost 0 bases and the J segment 4 bases; nucleotides outside the gene matches: 8. Germline CDR1 is SGDLS and CDR2 is YYNGEE. The CDR3 covers 16 residues. As DNA, the CDR3 is TGTGCCAGCAGCGTAGTCCCGGGACTAGCAGTTTACGAGCAGTACTTC. This sequence encodes CASSVVPGLAVYEQYF.

V and J are TRBV29-1 and TRBJ2-5; tentatively, D is TRBD2 (5 bases). The CDR3 sequence is 12 residues long. V gave up 4 bases and J gave up 1 base, with 7 bases separating them. The V gene's germline CDR1 is SQVTM and CDR2 ANQGSEA. DNA of the CDR3: TGCAGCGTTGGAGCGGCCCAAGAGACCCAGTACTTC. Its translation: CSVGAAQETQYF.

This sequence joins TRBV7-3 and TRBJ2-7; no clear D. This CDR3 region has 14 residues. From germline, CDR1 is SGHTA and CDR2 FQGTGA. Trimming removed 2 bases from V and 1 base from J, with 9 bases in between. CDR3 in DNA: TGTGCCAGCAGCTTATCCAGTGATTCCTACGAGCAGTACTTC. Its protein product is CASSLSSDSYEQYF.

The gene calls are TRBV4-1 and TRBJ2-7; 15 bases line up with TRBD2. This CDR3 comprises 18 residues. Per the germline V gene, CDR1 is MGHRA and CDR2 is YSYEKL. V was clipped by 0 bases and J by 5 bases; unmatched bases: 8. The CDR3 spells CASSQEGLAGGGVDEQYF. CDR3 nucleotides: TGCGCCAGCAGCCAAGAGGGACTAGCGGGAGGAGGAGTGGACGAGCAGTACTTC.

CDR3 coding DNA: TGCGCCAGCAGCCAGGGCCTCCTACGACTAGCGGGAGGGGAGGAGACCCAGTACTTC. This codes for CASSQGLLRLAGGEETQYF. V and J are TRBV4-1 and TRBJ2-5; TRBD2 aligns across 14 bases. Germline CDR1 MGHRA, CDR2 YSYEKL. With 3 bases clipped from V and 5 bases from J, the junction kept 14 bases outside the gene matches. The CDR3 covers 19 residues.

The chain carries TRBV18 and TRBJ2-7, with 9 bases lining up with TRBD1. The CDR3 extends over 16 amino acids. The germline V gene has CDR1 KGHSH and CDR2 LQKENI. J gave up 2 bases and V 4 bases, and 9 bases lay outside the gene matches. The CDR3 sequence is CASSRSPGQGPYEQYF. CDR3 nucleotides: TGTGCCAGCTCACGGTCTCCGGGACAGGGTCCCTACGAGCAGTACTTC.

The rearrangement uses TRBV9 and TRBJ2-1; the match to TRBD2 covers 9 bases. V shed 5 bases, J shed 8 bases, and the junction held 11 bases outside the gene matches. Germline lookup yields CDR1 SGDLS and CDR2 YYNGEE. CDR3 length: 15 amino acids. DNA of the CDR3: TGTGCCAGCAGTCTTAGCGGGAGCTCCGGCTATGAGCAGTTCTTC. Amino acid sequence: CASSLSGSSGYEQFF.

CDR3: CASSLTYDSDNEQFF. The CDR3 nucleotides are TGTGCCAGCAGCTTAACGTATGACAGCGACAATGAGCAGTTCTTC. The rearrangement uses TRBV7-3 and TRBJ2-1, with D possibly being TRBD1 (5 bases). In germline, CDR1 is SGHTA, CDR2 FQGTGA. The CDR3 has 15 amino acids. Deletions cut 0 bases from V and 5 bases from J, with 11 bases between.

This rearrangement joins TRBV4-3 to TRBJ2-7; D is uncertain. Germline V gene sequence: CDR1 LGHNA, CDR2 YSLEER. The CDR3 runs 16 residues. V was pared by 0 bases and J by 3 bases, with 15 bases between. The DNA of the CDR3 is TGCGCCAGCAGCCAAGACTCCGCGAGCAGGCACTACGAGCAGTACTTC. It specifies CASSQDSASRHYEQYF.

The V gene is TRBV27, the J gene TRBJ2-4, with TRBD2 as a possible D gene (7 bases). CDR1 is MNHEY and CDR2 is SMNVEV in the germline V gene (reference sequence). V was shortened by 5 bases and J by 7 bases, with 18 bases between the two germline ends. The CDR3 sequence is 15 residues long. The CDR3 protein is CASSKGRGRSNIQYF. In DNA, the CDR3 is TGTGCCAGCAGTAAGGGGCGGGGGCGCTCGAACATTCAGTACTTC.

The V and J genes are TRBV5-1 and TRBJ1-2; D unclear. Trimming cost V 5 bases and J 8 bases, with 13 bases left between them. The germline V gene has CDR1 SGHRS and CDR2 YFSETQ. CDR3 length: 12 residues. CDR3 region: CASSYDRRGYTF. Here the CDR3 DNA reads TGCGCCAGCAGTTATGACCGGAGGGGCTACACCTTC.

The chain is built from TRBV7-2 and TRBJ2-1, with 9 bases matching TRBD2. The length of the CDR3 is 17 residues. V shed 2 bases and J 6 bases; nucleotides not matched to a gene: 11. Germline V gene sequence: CDR1 SGHTA, CDR2 FQGNSA. CDR3: CASSLQISGRRGNEQFF. The CDR3 DNA sequence: TGTGCCAGCAGCTTACAAATTAGCGGGAGAAGGGGCAATGAGCAGTTCTTC.